This TCR beta chain was found in a study of T cells in Graves' hyperthyroidism and ophthalmopathy. In germline, CDR1 is MNHNS, CDR2 SASEGT. The CDR3 spans 12 residues. V was clipped by 7 bases and J by 0 bases, with 6 bases between them. The CDR3 regions of TCR beta were amplified from RNA transcripts. The HTBI primer set drove a first-round RT-PCR of the TCR CDR3. TCRdb itself ran the multiplex PCR reads through MiXCR, one entry per CDR3 protein. The repertoire consists of 550,000 to 650,000 distinct CDR3 sequences, with 14% occurring once and the leading ten covering approximately 15%. Notes on the study in general: Most clonotypes that expanded in the thyroid above 0.001 also showed up in blood.

Comments on this clonotype: No antigen is known for it.

The source of this sequence is a woman aged 40 to 50 with Graves' hyperthyroidism. The source material was blood. J is TRBJ1-2 and V is TRBV6-1, with D uncertain. In nucleotides, the CDR3 is TGTGCCAGCAAGGAAGCTAACTATGGCTACACCTTC. Protein product: CASKEANYGYTF.